A single T cell receptor beta chain is shown here with its context. These data are taken from a study of shared clonotypes between healthy human individuals. The germline V gene has CDR1 SGHRS and CDR2 YFSETQ. The CDR3 consists of 12 residues. Trimming cost V 4 bases and J 3 bases, with 5 bases left between them. Naive CD8 cells lacked CD45RO and underwent positive selection for CCR7, leaving out terminally differentiated effector memory CD45RA+ cells. The method was immunoSEQ multiplex PCR; TCRdb's version includes in-frame clones alone and lacks a portion of them. The sample has about 2.1 million clones, 80% to 95% seen once.

This TCR was recovered from a man between 18 and 35 years old in good health. Some clones in this sample may be carry-over from other donors' samples. The sample was naive CD8+ T cells from PBMCs. The gene calls are TRBV5-1 and TRBJ2-1; no definite D call. The DNA of the CDR3 is TGCGCCAGCAGCCAAGTCTACAATGAGCAGTTCTTC. Protein product: CASSQVYNEQFF.